These 8 T cell receptor beta chains originate from one sample sequenced in a study of OX40 agonist ivuxolimab in advanced cancers. Repertoires were generated with immunoSEQ multiplex PCR, while TCRdb's copy carries only in-frame clones and drops some. The sample lists roughly 71,000 clones; 84% were seen once. Sample: CD4+ or CD8+ T cells sorted from blood, taken in a trial of the OX40 agonist ivuxolimab. The receptors shown here come from an adult with an advanced solid tumor such as melanoma, head and neck, liver or kidney cancer.

The rearrangement joins TRBV28 to TRBJ1-6; 7 nucleotides match TRBD1. The germline V gene encodes CDR1 MDHEN and CDR2 SYDVKM. Germline trimming cut 6 bases from V and 9 bases from J; bases unmatched to any gene: 11. The CDR3 covers 15 residues. The CDR3 DNA reads TGTGCCAGCAGCCCGGGACAGTCCCGAACTTCACCCCTCCACTTT. Translation: CASSPGQSRTSPLHF.

The chain recombines TRBV29-1 with TRBJ2-2; D gene ambiguous. Germline V gene sequence: CDR1 SQVTM, CDR2 ANQGSEA. V was cut by 4 bases and J by 1 base, with 13 bases left in between. The CDR3 is made up of 15 amino acids. CDR3 bases: TGCAGCGTTGGGGAAGGACGTGTGAACACCGGGGAGCTGTTTTTT. It codes for CSVGEGRVNTGELFF.

V is TRBV6-5 and J is TRBJ1-1; 11 bases match TRBD1. The CDR3 is made up of 16 amino acids. The J segment lost 4 bases and the V segment lost 4 bases, leaving 8 bases of the junction unmatched. The V gene's germline CDR1 is MNHEY and CDR2 SVGAGI. The CDR3 coding sequence is TGTGCCAGCAGTTTCGGCGGTGGGACAGGGGGCACTGAAGCTTTCTTT. Translated, it gives CASSFGGGTGGTEAFF.

The chain joins TRBV30 to TRBJ1-6; no definite D call. Germline CDR1 is GTSNPN and CDR2 is SVGIG (reference sequence). Trimming removed 2 bases from V and 8 bases from J, with 13 bases in between. This CDR3 comprises 14 residues. In DNA form, the CDR3 reads TGTGCCTGGAGTCTGACGGGCACGGATTCACCCCTCCACTTT. This codes for CAWSLTGTDSPLHF.

The chain carries TRBV5-4 and TRBJ2-7; a possible D gene is TRBD2 (7 bases). The CDR3 is made up of 15 amino acids. CDR1 is SGHNT and CDR2 is YYREEE in the germline V gene (reference sequence). V was pared by 4 bases and J by 2 bases, with 16 bases between. CDR3: CASSPEGGRTYEQYF. CDR3 DNA sequence: TGTGCCAGCAGCCCCGAGGGGGGGAGAACCTACGAGCAGTACTTC.

The chain combines TRBV7-9 with TRBJ2-7; perhaps TRBD2 as D (6 bases). The V end was cut by 0 bases, the J end by 0 bases, with 12 bases between. The CDR3 has 16 amino acids. Per germline, CDR1 SEHNR and CDR2 FQNEAQ (reference sequence). In DNA form, the CDR3 reads TGTGCCAGCAGCTTAGCTATCGGGACTGGCTCCTACGAGCAGTACTTC. Protein product: CASSLAIGTGSYEQYF. The full variable domain, completed using reference TRBV7-9 and TRBJ2-7, is DTGVSQNPRHKITKRGQNVTFRCDPISEHNRLYWYRQTLGQGPEFLTYFQNEAQLEKSRLLSDRFSAERPKGSFSTLEIQRTEQGDSAMYLCASSLAIGTGSYEQYFGPGTRLTVT.

V and J are TRBV9 and TRBJ1-4; 11 bases map to TRBD1. The V and J ends lost 0 bases and 5 bases, in that order; junction bases with no gene match: 6. Germline V gives CDR1 SGDLS, CDR2 YYNGEE. The CDR3 loop spans 17 amino acids. As DNA, the CDR3 is TGTGCCAGCAGCGTAGGAGGGACAGGGGGTGGAAATGAAAAACTGTTTTTT. The encoded protein is CASSVGGTGGGNEKLFF. Based on the CDR3 plus reference TRBV9 and TRBJ1-4, the full variable domain is DSGVTQTPKHLITATGQRVTLRCSPRSGDLSVYWYQQSLDQGLQFLIQYYNGEERAKGNILERFSAQQFPDLHSELNLSSLELGDSALYFCASSVGGTGGGNEKLFFGSGTQLSVL.

The chain has TRBV7-2 and TRBJ1-4; D is uncertain. The length of the CDR3 is 12 residues. Trimming removed 2 bases from V and 7 bases from J, with 5 bases in between. Germline CDR1 reads SGHTA; CDR2 reads FQGNSA. CDR3: CASSLRREKLFF. The CDR3 DNA sequence: TGTGCCAGCAGCTTACGTCGTGAAAAACTGTTTTTT.